This is a list of T cell receptor beta chains from one sample in a study of T cell responses to AZD1222 COVID-19 vaccine. TCRdb keeps only in-frame clones here, not all; method: immunoSEQ multiplex PCR. The sample carries roughly 160,000 clones, around nine tenths recorded once. The sample in question was peripheral blood, obtained on day 0 of AZD1222 vaccination. The receptors stem from an adult in good health. Each CDR3 is given with its conserved first and last residue. The D gene is left open where the match is weak. Clone size is given for some rows only: seen once, a few or many times, or a class if the clone is expanded.

clone_size: NA; v_call: TRBV6-5; d_call: NA; j_call: TRBJ2-5; cdr3_nt: TGTGCCAGCAGTAAATTACAAGAGACCCAGTACTTC; cdr3_aa: CASSKLQETQYF
clone_size: NA; v_call: TRBV5-4; d_call: NA; j_call: TRBJ2-2; cdr3_nt: TGTGCCAGCAGCTCTGGTGGGTTACAAACCGGGGAGCTGTTTTTT; cdr3_aa: CASSSGGLQTGELFF
clone_size: NA; v_call: TRBV4-2; d_call: NA; j_call: TRBJ1-1; cdr3_nt: TGTGCCAGCAGCCAGCCGGGGCTATATAACACTGAAGCTTTCTTT; cdr3_aa: CASSQPGLYNTEAFF
clone_size: NA; v_call: TRBV12-3/TRBV12-4; d_call: NA; j_call: TRBJ1-4; cdr3_nt: TGTGCCAGCAGCGGACGGGAAGGGCTGTTTTTT; cdr3_aa: CASSGREGLFF
clone_size: once; v_call: TRBV19; d_call: NA; j_call: TRBJ1-5; cdr3_nt: TGTGCCAGTAGTACCTCGACAGTCCGGCGCAATCAGCCCCAGCATTTT; cdr3_aa: CASSTSTVRRNQPQHF
clone_size: NA; v_call: TRBV2; d_call: TRBD2; j_call: TRBJ2-7; cdr3_nt: TGTGCCAGCTTGTTTTCGGGGGGCTCCTACGAGCAGTACTTC; cdr3_aa: CASLFSGGSYEQYF
clone_size: NA; v_call: TRBV19; d_call: TRBD1; j_call: TRBJ1-1; cdr3_nt: TGTGCCAGTAGCTCACAGGGGGTAGGCTCAACTTTCTTT; cdr3_aa: CASSSQGVGSTFF
clone_size: NA; v_call: TRBV24-1; d_call: NA; j_call: TRBJ1-2; cdr3_nt: TGTGCCACCAGACCATCAGAGTACTATGGCTACACCTTC; cdr3_aa: CATRPSEYYGYTF
clone_size: NA; v_call: TRBV7-8; d_call: NA; j_call: TRBJ1-5; cdr3_nt: TGTGCCAGCAGCTTAGCCGACAGCCAGCCCCAGCATTTT; cdr3_aa: CASSLADSQPQHF
clone_size: NA; v_call: TRBV6-1; d_call: NA; j_call: TRBJ2-1; cdr3_nt: TGTGCCAGCAGTGAAACAAGGAAAGACAATGAGCAGTTCTTC; cdr3_aa: CASSETRKDNEQFF
clone_size: NA; v_call: TRBV10-2; d_call: NA; j_call: TRBJ1-6; cdr3_nt: TGCGCCAGCAGTGAGTCGGGGAGATATAATTCACCCCTCCACTTT; cdr3_aa: CASSESGRYNSPLHF
clone_size: NA; v_call: TRBV12-5; d_call: NA; j_call: TRBJ1-1; cdr3_nt: TGTGCTAGTGGGAAAGGACGGGACACTGAAGCTTTCTTT; cdr3_aa: CASGKGRDTEAFF
clone_size: NA; v_call: TRBV3-1/TRBV3-2; d_call: NA; j_call: TRBJ1-1; cdr3_nt: TGTGCCAGCAGCCAGACAGGGAACACTGAAGCTTTCTTT; cdr3_aa: CASSQTGNTEAFF
clone_size: NA; v_call: TRBV5-1; d_call: TRBD1; j_call: TRBJ2-7; cdr3_nt: TGCGCCAGCAGCTTGGGGCCCCGGGACAGGGATTACGAGCAGTACTTC; cdr3_aa: CASSLGPRDRDYEQYF
clone_size: few; v_call: TRBV28; d_call: TRBD2; j_call: TRBJ2-7; cdr3_nt: TGTGCCACCGGGGGGGGAATCTACGAGCAGTACTTC; cdr3_aa: CATGGGIYEQYF
clone_size: NA; v_call: TRBV28; d_call: NA; j_call: TRBJ1-2; cdr3_nt: TGTGCCAGCAGTTTATCCCCCCATTTAGGCTATGGCTACACCTTC; cdr3_aa: CASSLSPHLGYGYTF
clone_size: NA; v_call: TRBV9; d_call: TRBD1; j_call: TRBJ1-3; cdr3_nt: TGTGCCAGCAGCGCCGGGACAGGCGGACAAGCCATATATTTT; cdr3_aa: CASSAGTGGQAIYF
clone_size: once; v_call: TRBV7-3; d_call: NA; j_call: TRBJ1-2; cdr3_nt: TGTGCCAGCAGTCCTCGGACGGGAAACTATGGCTACACCTTC; cdr3_aa: CASSPRTGNYGYTF
clone_size: few; v_call: TRBV18; d_call: TRBD1; j_call: TRBJ1-4; cdr3_nt: TGTGCCAGCTCACGGGACAGCAATGAAAAACTGTTTTTT; cdr3_aa: CASSRDSNEKLFF
clone_size: NA; v_call: TRBV6-5; d_call: NA; j_call: TRBJ2-1; cdr3_nt: TGTGCCAGCAGTACAACTAGTGCTGGGACTAATGAGCAGTTCTTC; cdr3_aa: CASSTTSAGTNEQFF
clone_size: NA; v_call: TRBV13; d_call: NA; j_call: TRBJ1-1; cdr3_nt: TGTGCCAGCAGCAGCCCGCGCGGCCCCACTGAAGCTTTCTTT; cdr3_aa: CASSSPRGPTEAFF
clone_size: NA; v_call: TRBV30; d_call: TRBD1; j_call: TRBJ1-2; cdr3_nt: TGTGCCTGGCACACAGGGGTAAGGCGGTATGGCTACACCTTC; cdr3_aa: CAWHTGVRRYGYTF
clone_size: NA; v_call: TRBV7-9; d_call: TRBD2; j_call: TRBJ2-7; cdr3_nt: TGTGCCAGCAGCTTAGTGGACGGGGGGACGGACGAGCAGTACTTC; cdr3_aa: CASSLVDGGTDEQYF
clone_size: NA; v_call: TRBV19; d_call: TRBD2; j_call: TRBJ2-3; cdr3_nt: TGTGCCAGTAGTGACAGAAGTCTAGCGGCGGATACGCAGTATTTT; cdr3_aa: CASSDRSLAADTQYF
clone_size: NA; v_call: TRBV28; d_call: NA; j_call: TRBJ1-4; cdr3_nt: TGTGCCAGCAGAGGGGTAGAGGGTAATGAAAAACTGTTTTTT; cdr3_aa: CASRGVEGNEKLFF
clone_size: few; v_call: TRBV7-3; d_call: NA; j_call: TRBJ2-2; cdr3_nt: TGTGCCAGCAGCTTACTGGCAGGGCGGAACACCGGGGAGCTGTTTTTT; cdr3_aa: CASSLLAGRNTGELFF
clone_size: NA; v_call: TRBV18; d_call: TRBD1; j_call: TRBJ1-1; cdr3_nt: TGTGCCAGCTCACCGGGACAGGGGGGGAACACTGAAGCTTTCTTT; cdr3_aa: CASSPGQGGNTEAFF
clone_size: NA; v_call: TRBV5-4; d_call: TRBD2; j_call: TRBJ2-5; cdr3_nt: TGTGCCAGCAGCTTGGAGGTACTAGCGGGAGTTCAAGAGACCCAGTACTTC; cdr3_aa: CASSLEVLAGVQETQYF
clone_size: NA; v_call: TRBV3-1/TRBV3-2; d_call: TRBD1; j_call: TRBJ1-6; cdr3_nt: TGTGCCAGCAGCCAAGGGACAGGGTGGCTTCGTTATTCACCCCTCCACTTT; cdr3_aa: CASSQGTGWLRYSPLHF
clone_size: NA; v_call: TRBV2; d_call: NA; j_call: TRBJ2-5; cdr3_nt: TGTGCCAGCAGTGAAAGGCTCCTACTCCAAGAGACCCAGTACTTC; cdr3_aa: CASSERLLLQETQYF
clone_size: few; v_call: TRBV28; d_call: NA; j_call: TRBJ1-2; cdr3_nt: TGTGCCAGTAGCCGTACGACGGGGGCTGGCTACACCTTC; cdr3_aa: CASSRTTGAGYTF
clone_size: NA; v_call: TRBV7-9; d_call: NA; j_call: TRBJ2-1; cdr3_nt: TGTGCCAGCAGCCCGCAGAAGAGGGGCGATGAGCAGTTCTTC; cdr3_aa: CASSPQKRGDEQFF
clone_size: NA; v_call: TRBV6-1; d_call: NA; j_call: TRBJ1-6; cdr3_nt: TGTGCCAGCAGTGAATTAGGCGGGGATTGGGCTTCACCCCTCCACTTT; cdr3_aa: CASSELGGDWASPLHF
clone_size: NA; v_call: TRBV3-1/TRBV3-2; d_call: NA; j_call: TRBJ1-4; cdr3_nt: TGTGCCAGCAGCCCCTTCGGGACTGAAGAAAAACTGTTTTTT; cdr3_aa: CASSPFGTEEKLFF
clone_size: NA; v_call: TRBV4-3; d_call: NA; j_call: TRBJ1-2; cdr3_nt: TGCGCCAGCAGCCAAGAAGCAATTTCCCCCAGGAACTATGGCTACACCTTC; cdr3_aa: CASSQEAISPRNYGYTF
clone_size: NA; v_call: TRBV5-4; d_call: NA; j_call: TRBJ2-7; cdr3_nt: TGTGCCAGCAGCCGCGGGGCAGACCACGAGCAGTACTTC; cdr3_aa: CASSRGADHEQYF
clone_size: NA; v_call: TRBV7-3; d_call: NA; j_call: TRBJ2-2; cdr3_nt: TGTGCCAGCAGCTTAATGGGCCTTGCCACCGGGGAGCTGTTTTTT; cdr3_aa: CASSLMGLATGELFF
clone_size: NA; v_call: TRBV5-1; d_call: TRBD1; j_call: TRBJ1-4; cdr3_nt: TGCGCCAGCAGCTGGACGGCGGGACAGGGACACGAAAAACTGTTTTTT; cdr3_aa: CASSWTAGQGHEKLFF
clone_size: few; v_call: TRBV7-8; d_call: TRBD2; j_call: TRBJ2-3; cdr3_nt: TGTGCCAGCAGCCGCCAGCGGGGGGGACTTATCACAGATACGCAGTATTTT; cdr3_aa: CASSRQRGGLITDTQYF
clone_size: NA; v_call: TRBV18; d_call: NA; j_call: TRBJ2-1; cdr3_nt: TGTGCCAGCTCACCTCTTGAAAGTTGGACAGAATTTGCCTACAATGAGCAGTTCTTC; cdr3_aa: CASSPLESWTEFAYNEQFF
clone_size: NA; v_call: TRBV27; d_call: TRBD2; j_call: TRBJ2-1; cdr3_nt: TGTGCCAGCAGTTGGACTAGCGGGGGAAAACACAATGAGCAGTTCTTC; cdr3_aa: CASSWTSGGKHNEQFF
clone_size: NA; v_call: TRBV9; d_call: TRBD1; j_call: TRBJ1-2; cdr3_nt: TGTGCCAGCAGCGTAGGACAGGGCGGGAATGGCTACACCTTC; cdr3_aa: CASSVGQGGNGYTF
clone_size: NA; v_call: TRBV19; d_call: NA; j_call: TRBJ2-3; cdr3_nt: TGTGCCAGTAGTATTCCAAGAGATACGCAGTATTTT; cdr3_aa: CASSIPRDTQYF
clone_size: NA; v_call: TRBV24-1; d_call: NA; j_call: TRBJ1-4; cdr3_nt: TGTGCCACCAGTGACGCAACTACAAGGCAGAACGAAAAACTGTTTTTT; cdr3_aa: CATSDATTRQNEKLFF
clone_size: NA; v_call: TRBV6-6; d_call: NA; j_call: TRBJ2-7; cdr3_nt: TGTGCCGTCAGCCCGGGACTCAGAGAGCAGTACTTC; cdr3_aa: CAVSPGLREQYF
clone_size: NA; v_call: TRBV7-9; d_call: NA; j_call: TRBJ2-1; cdr3_nt: TGTGCCAGCAGCTTAGAAGGGGATAGGGCCTTGGAGCAGTTCTTC; cdr3_aa: CASSLEGDRALEQFF
clone_size: NA; v_call: TRBV2; d_call: NA; j_call: TRBJ1-1; cdr3_nt: TGTGCCAGCAGTGAGGTCCGTGGGGGGCGAGACACTGAAGCTTTCTTT; cdr3_aa: CASSEVRGGRDTEAFF
clone_size: NA; v_call: TRBV27; d_call: NA; j_call: TRBJ2-7; cdr3_nt: TGTGCCACCCTAAGGGGTGACGAGCAGTACTTC; cdr3_aa: CATLRGDEQYF
clone_size: once; v_call: TRBV6-6; d_call: NA; j_call: TRBJ1-6; cdr3_nt: TGTGCCAGCGGGGGACATCACAATTCACCCCTCCACTTT; cdr3_aa: CASGGHHNSPLHF